The source of this T cell receptor (beta chain) is a study of T-cell reconstitution after alpha-beta-depleted transplantation in children. The TCRbeta library incorporated unique molecular identifiers. TCRdb re-called the PCR reads with MiXCR, one entry per CDR3 protein. The table includes approximately 490,000 distinct CDR3 sequences, over 9.5% detected once. Many counts were recorded for this clonotype. In germline, CDR1 is SGDLS, CDR2 YYNGEE. V was cut by 0 bases and J by 5 bases, with 6 bases left in between. This CDR3 comprises 13 residues. This clonotype was sampled from a child aged 2 to 10 with inherited bone marrow failure, due to receive a stem cell transplant. The source was PBMCs, collected before TCRalphabeta/CD19-depleted stem cell transplant. The chain joins TRBV9 to TRBJ2-1; D not certain. CDR3 DNA sequence: TGTGCCAGCAGCGTAGCTCGTAACAATGAGCAGTTCTTC. It is translated as CASSVARNNEQFF.